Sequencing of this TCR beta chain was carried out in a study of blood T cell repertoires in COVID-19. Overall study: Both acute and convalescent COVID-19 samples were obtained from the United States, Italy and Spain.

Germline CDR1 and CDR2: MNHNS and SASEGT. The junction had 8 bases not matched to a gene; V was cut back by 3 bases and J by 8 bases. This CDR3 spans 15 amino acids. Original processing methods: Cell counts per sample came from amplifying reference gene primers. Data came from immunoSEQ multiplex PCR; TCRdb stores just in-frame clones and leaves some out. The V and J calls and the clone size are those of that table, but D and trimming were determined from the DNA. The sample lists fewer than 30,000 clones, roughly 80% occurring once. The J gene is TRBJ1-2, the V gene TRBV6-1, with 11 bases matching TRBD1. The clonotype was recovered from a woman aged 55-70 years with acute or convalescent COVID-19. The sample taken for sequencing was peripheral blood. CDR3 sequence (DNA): TGTGCCAGCAGTGAGAGAGGGACAGGGGGTCGCGGCTACACCTTC. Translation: CASSERGTGGRGYTF.